This record looks at one TCR beta chain sequence and its context. Antigen: not known. CDR1 and CDR2 from the germline V gene are SEHNR and FQNEAQ (reference sequence). V was pared by 1 base and J by 6 bases, with 5 bases of the junction left unmatched. The CDR3 sequence is 14 residues long. These data are taken from a study of cytomegalovirus exposure and HLA in healthy donors. Study outcomes and limitations: It was reported that the classifier diagnosed cytomegalovirus status with high specificity and sensitivity in both the original and validation cohorts. CMV serostatus was the sole immune exposure data available. Analyzed later, association rates of TCRs varied across HLA loci, with DRB1 most and HLA-C fewest.

Likely unrecorded immune exposures existed in these nominally healthy donors. PCR employed 60 Vbeta and 13 Jbeta primers. Clones were sequenced by immunoSEQ multiplex PCR, and TCRdb holds only the in-frame ones, with some missing. The sample has roughly 71,000 clones; around 73% are singletons. Sequenced input: PBMCs. The clonotype was recovered from a girl aged 5 to 17 in good health and CMV-seropositive. The rearrangement joins TRBV7-9 to TRBJ2-7; 8 bases fit TRBD1. The CDR3 bases are TGTGCCAGCAGCTTAGGGACAGGGAACTTCGAGCAGTACTTC. Residues: CASSLGTGNFEQYF.